This T cell receptor beta chain was sequenced for a study of CD8+CD57+ T cells in acquired aplastic anemia. This clonotype was counted a few times. V shed 2 bases, J shed 5 bases, and the junction held 3 bases outside the gene matches. Per the germline V gene, CDR1 is ENHRY and CDR2 is SYGVKD. This CDR3 is built from 14 residues. It was genomic DNA that served as the template for profiling TCR beta VDJ and CDR3. TCRdb passed the reads through MiXCR, listing each CDR3 protein once. The sample holds more than 200,000 distinct CDR3 sequences, almost 50% seen once. An expansion of CD8+CD57+ cells by flow cytometry had been shown in patients chosen for sequencing.

The receptor comes from a human donor with aplastic anemia. Sequencing was performed on sorted CD4+, CD8+, or CD8+CD57+ T cells (not recorded which) from PBMCs. The chain is built from TRBV10-3 and TRBJ2-7; 10 bases agree with TRBD1. The CDR3 DNA follows: TGTGCCATCAGTGAGAACGGACAGGGGGACGAGCAGTACTTC. Its protein is CAISENGQGDEQYF.